The sample holds many counts of the clone carrying this T cell receptor beta chain. No antigen is known for it. These data are taken from a study of T cells after yellow fever vaccination. As for the study in general: Researchers used SMART-Seq v4 Ultra Low Input to prepare fractions that had low cell numbers. Study-level points and caveats: Detected again after the booster were most primary-vaccination clones, at 96% CD4 and 70% to 90% CD8. CD4 and CD8 compartments shared a small share of clonotypes, likely from convergent recombination.

The CDR3 totals 15 residues. Trimming at V came to 6 bases and at J to 3 bases, leaving 6 bases not matched to a gene. Looked up from germline, CDR1 is SNHLY and CDR2 is FYNNEI. MiXCR was run by TCRdb on the 5' RACE reads, yielding one entry per CDR3 protein. The table lists fewer than 90,000 distinct CDR3 sequences, approximately 6.5% of them singletons, with 30% to 45% in the top ten. This sample comprised CD8+ T cells sorted from PBMCs, obtained 5 to 6 days after the first yellow fever vaccination. V is TRBV2 and J is TRBJ2-1; 9 bases are shared with TRBD2. This TCR came from a man aged 18 to 30 who received the YFV17D yellow fever vaccine. The CDR3 loop is CASRPTSGLYNEQFF. CDR3 in DNA: TGTGCCAGCAGGCCGACTAGCGGCCTCTACAATGAGCAGTTCTTC.